This note documents a single TCR beta chain sequence. As yet, its antigen is unknown. Single viable CD3+CD4+CD8-CD45RO+ cells were sorted as the memory CD4+ T cells. Data came from immunoSEQ multiplex PCR; TCRdb stores just in-frame clones and leaves some out. The sample yields tens of thousands of clones, roughly three quarters seen once. V was pared by 1 base and J by 0 bases, with 4 bases of the junction left unmatched. The CDR3 extends over 16 amino acids. The germline V gene has CDR1 SGHTA and CDR2 FQGNSA. This sample was taken from a study of memory CD4+ T cells and cytomegalovirus serostatus. Whole-study results and caveats: Each of approximately 63 CMV-associated TCRbeta sequences occurred in one to five individuals.

The specimen sequenced was memory CD4+ T cells from blood. This chain uses TRBV7-2 with TRBJ2-7; 9 bases map to TRBD1. The source of this sequence is an adult in good health and CMV-seronegative. The CDR3 sequence is CASSLGSTGGSYEQYF. DNA for the CDR3: TGTGCCAGCAGCTTAGGTTCGACAGGGGGCTCCTACGAGCAGTACTTC.